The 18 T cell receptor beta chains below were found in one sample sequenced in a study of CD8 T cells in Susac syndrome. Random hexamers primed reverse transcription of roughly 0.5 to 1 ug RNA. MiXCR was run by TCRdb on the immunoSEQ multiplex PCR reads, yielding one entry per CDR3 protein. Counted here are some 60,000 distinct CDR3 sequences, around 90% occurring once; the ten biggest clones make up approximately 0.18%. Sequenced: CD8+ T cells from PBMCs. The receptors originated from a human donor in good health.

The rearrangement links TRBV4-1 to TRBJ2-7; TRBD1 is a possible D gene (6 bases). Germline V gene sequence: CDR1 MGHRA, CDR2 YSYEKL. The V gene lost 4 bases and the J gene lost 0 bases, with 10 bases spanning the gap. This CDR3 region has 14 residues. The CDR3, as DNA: TGCGCCAGCAGCCCCCGGGACACCTCCTACGAGCAGTACTTC. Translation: CASSPRDTSYEQYF.

This chain's CDR3 is CASSPTTGQDYEKLFF. CDR3 nucleotides: TGTGCCAGCAGCCCCACCACCGGACAGGATTACGAAAAACTGTTTTTT. The chain recombines TRBV3-1 with TRBJ1-4; TRBD1 matches at 7 bases. From germline, CDR1 is LGHDT and CDR2 YNNKEL (reference sequence). This CDR3 has 16 amino acids. V lost 4 bases, J lost 8 bases, and 13 bases stayed unmatched.

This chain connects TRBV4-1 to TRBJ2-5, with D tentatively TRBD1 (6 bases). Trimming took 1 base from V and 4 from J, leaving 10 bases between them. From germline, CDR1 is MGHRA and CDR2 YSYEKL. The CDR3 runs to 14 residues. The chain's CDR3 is CASSQGDITETQYF. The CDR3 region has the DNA TGCGCCAGCAGCCAAGGGGACATCACAGAGACCCAGTACTTC.

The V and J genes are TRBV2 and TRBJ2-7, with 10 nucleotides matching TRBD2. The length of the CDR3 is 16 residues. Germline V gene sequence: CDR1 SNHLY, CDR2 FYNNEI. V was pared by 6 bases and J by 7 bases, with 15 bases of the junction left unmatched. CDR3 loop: CASRDSLAGGFGEQYF. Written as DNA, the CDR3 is TGTGCCAGCAGAGACTCGTTAGCGGGGGGTTTTGGAGAGCAGTACTTC.

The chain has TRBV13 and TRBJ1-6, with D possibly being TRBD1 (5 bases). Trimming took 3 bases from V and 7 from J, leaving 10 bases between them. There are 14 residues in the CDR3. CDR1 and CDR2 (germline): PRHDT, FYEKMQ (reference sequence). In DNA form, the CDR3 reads TGTGCCAGCAGCTTCAAGAGGGGAAATTCACCCCTCCACTTT. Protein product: CASSFKRGNSPLHF.

The DNA of the CDR3 is TGTGCCAGCAGTTACAGGGGGTTTGACACTGAAGCTTTCTTT. This sequence encodes CASSYRGFDTEAFF. The rearrangement uses TRBV6-6 and TRBJ1-1, with D maybe TRBD1 (6 bases). This CDR3 spans 14 amino acids. Germline CDR1 MNHNY, CDR2 SVGAGI (reference sequence). Trimming stripped 2 bases from V and 3 bases from J, with 10 bases between.

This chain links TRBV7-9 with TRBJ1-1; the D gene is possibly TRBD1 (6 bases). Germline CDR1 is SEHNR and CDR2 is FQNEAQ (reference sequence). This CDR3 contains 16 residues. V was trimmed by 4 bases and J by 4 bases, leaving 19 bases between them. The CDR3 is CASSSHRARGSTEAFF. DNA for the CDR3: TGTGCCAGCAGCTCTCACAGGGCCAGAGGGAGCACTGAAGCTTTCTTT.

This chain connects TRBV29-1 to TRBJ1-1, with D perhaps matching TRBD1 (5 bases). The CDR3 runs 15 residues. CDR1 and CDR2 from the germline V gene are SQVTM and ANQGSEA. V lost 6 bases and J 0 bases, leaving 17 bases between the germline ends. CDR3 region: CSVYEDWGVNTEAFF. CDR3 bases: TGCAGCGTATACGAGGACTGGGGGGTGAACACTGAAGCTTTCTTT.

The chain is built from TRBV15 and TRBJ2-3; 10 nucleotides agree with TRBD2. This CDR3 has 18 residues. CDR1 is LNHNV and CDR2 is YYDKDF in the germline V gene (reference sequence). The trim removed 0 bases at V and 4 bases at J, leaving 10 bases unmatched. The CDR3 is CATSREVGTSGAADTQYF. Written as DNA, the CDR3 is TGTGCCACCAGCAGAGAAGTAGGAACTAGCGGGGCCGCAGATACGCAGTATTTT.

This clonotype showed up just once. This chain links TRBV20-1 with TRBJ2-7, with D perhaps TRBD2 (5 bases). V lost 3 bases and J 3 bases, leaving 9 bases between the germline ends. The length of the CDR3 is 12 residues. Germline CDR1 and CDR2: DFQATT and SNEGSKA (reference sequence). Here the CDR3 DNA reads TGCAGTGCTAGTGACTACTACTACGAGCAGTACTTC. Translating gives CSASDYYYEQYF.

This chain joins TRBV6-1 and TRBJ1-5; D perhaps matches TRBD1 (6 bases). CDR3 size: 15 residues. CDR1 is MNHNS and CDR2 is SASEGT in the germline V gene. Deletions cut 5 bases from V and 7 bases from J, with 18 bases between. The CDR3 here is CASSNRVVERQPQHF. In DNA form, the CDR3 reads TGTGCCAGCAGTAACAGGGTAGTGGAAAGACAGCCCCAGCATTTT.

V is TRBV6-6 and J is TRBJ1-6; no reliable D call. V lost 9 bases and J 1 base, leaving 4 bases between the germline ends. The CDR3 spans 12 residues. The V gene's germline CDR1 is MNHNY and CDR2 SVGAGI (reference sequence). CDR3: CASRSYNSPLHF. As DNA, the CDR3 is TGTGCCAGTAGATCCTATAATTCACCCCTCCACTTT.

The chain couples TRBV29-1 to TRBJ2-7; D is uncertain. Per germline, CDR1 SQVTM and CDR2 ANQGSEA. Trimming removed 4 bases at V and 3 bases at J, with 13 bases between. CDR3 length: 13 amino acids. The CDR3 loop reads CSVGAGLHYEQYF. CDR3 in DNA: TGCAGCGTTGGGGCTGGGCTACACTACGAGCAGTACTTC.

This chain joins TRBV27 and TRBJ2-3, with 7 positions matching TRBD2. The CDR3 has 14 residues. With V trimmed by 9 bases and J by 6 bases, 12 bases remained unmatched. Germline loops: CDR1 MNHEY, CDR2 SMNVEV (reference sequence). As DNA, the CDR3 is TGTGCCAGTAAGCGGGGATTGGACGTCGATACGCAGTATTTT. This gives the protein CASKRGLDVDTQYF.

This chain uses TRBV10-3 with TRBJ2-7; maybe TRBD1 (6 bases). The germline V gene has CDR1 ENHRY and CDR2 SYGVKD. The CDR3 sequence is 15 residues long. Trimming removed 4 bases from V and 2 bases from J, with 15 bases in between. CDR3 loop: CAISAQGSGTYEQYF. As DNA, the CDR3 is TGTGCCATCAGTGCCCAGGGGTCGGGGACCTACGAGCAGTACTTC.

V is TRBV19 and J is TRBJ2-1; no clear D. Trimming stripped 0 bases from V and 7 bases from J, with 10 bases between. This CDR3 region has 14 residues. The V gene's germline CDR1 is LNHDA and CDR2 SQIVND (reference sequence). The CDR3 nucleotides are TGTGCCAGTAGTATAGATTCTCCTAGTAATGAGCAGTTCTTC. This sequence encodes CASSIDSPSNEQFF.

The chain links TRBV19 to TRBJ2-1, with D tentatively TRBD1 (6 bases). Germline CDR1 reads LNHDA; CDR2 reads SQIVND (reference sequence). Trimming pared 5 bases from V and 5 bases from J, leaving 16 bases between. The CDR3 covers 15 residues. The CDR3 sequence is CASSVSGVSDNEQFF. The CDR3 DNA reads TGTGCCAGTAGTGTCTCAGGGGTGTCAGACAATGAGCAGTTCTTC. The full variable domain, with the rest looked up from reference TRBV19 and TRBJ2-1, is DGGITQSPKYLFRKEGQNVTLSCEQNLNHDAMYWYRQDPGQGLRLIYYSQIVNDFQKGDIAEGYSVSREKKESFPLTVTSAQKNPTAFYLCASSVSGVSDNEQFFGPGTRLTVL.

CDR3 protein: CASSFLRVDTPSYEQYF. The CDR3 nucleotides are TGTGCCAGCAGCTTTCTACGAGTCGACACTCCCTCCTACGAGCAGTACTTC. The chain has TRBV7-9 and TRBJ2-7; D call uncertain. CDR1 SEHNR and CDR2 FQNEAQ come from the germline V gene (reference sequence). This CDR3 spans 17 amino acids. V was pared by 3 bases and J by 0 bases, with 18 bases between.